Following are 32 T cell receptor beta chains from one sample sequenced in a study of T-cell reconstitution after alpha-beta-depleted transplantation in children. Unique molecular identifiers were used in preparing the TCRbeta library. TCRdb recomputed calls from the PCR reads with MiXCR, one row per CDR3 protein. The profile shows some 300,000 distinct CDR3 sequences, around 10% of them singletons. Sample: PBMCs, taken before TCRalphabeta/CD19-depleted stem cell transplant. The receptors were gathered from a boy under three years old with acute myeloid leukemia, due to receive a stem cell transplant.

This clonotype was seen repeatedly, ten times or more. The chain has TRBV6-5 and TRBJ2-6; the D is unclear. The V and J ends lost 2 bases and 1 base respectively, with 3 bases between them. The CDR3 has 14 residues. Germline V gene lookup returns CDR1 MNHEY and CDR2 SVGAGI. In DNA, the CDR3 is TGTGCCAGCAGTTACGATTCTGGGGCCAACGTCCTGACTTTC. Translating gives CASSYDSGANVLTF.

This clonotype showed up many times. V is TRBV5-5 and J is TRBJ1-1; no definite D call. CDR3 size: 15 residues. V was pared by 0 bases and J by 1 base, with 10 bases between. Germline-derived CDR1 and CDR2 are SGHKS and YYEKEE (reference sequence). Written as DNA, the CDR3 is TGTGCCAGCAGCTTGGCCGGATTGGGGAACACTGAAGCTTTCTTT. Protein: CASSLAGLGNTEAFF.

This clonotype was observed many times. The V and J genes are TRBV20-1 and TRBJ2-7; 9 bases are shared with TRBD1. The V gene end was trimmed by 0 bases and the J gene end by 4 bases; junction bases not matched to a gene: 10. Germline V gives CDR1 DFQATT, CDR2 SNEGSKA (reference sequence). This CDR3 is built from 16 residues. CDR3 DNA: TGCAGTGCTAGAGATCATCTGGGACAGGGACTTTACGAGCAGTACTTC. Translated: CSARDHLGQGLYEQYF.

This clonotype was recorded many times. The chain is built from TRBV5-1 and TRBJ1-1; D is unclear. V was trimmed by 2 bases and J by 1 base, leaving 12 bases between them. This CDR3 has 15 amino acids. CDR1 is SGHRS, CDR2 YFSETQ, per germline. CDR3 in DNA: TGCGCCAGCAGCTTCGTGGGCCTCGCGAACACTGAAGCTTTCTTT. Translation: CASSFVGLANTEAFF.

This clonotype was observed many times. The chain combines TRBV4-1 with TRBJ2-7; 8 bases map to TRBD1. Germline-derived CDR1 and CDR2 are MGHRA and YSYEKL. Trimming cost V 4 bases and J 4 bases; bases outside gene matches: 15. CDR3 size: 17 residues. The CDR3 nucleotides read TGCGCCAGCAGCCCCCTCTACCGGGACAGGTCGGAATACGAGCAGTACTTC. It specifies CASSPLYRDRSEYEQYF.

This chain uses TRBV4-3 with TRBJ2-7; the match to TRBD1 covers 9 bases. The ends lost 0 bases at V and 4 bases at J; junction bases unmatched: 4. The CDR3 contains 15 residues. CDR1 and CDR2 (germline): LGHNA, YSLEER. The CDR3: CASSQEGDRVYEQYF. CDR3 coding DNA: TGCGCCAGCAGCCAAGAGGGGGACAGGGTATACGAGCAGTACTTC.

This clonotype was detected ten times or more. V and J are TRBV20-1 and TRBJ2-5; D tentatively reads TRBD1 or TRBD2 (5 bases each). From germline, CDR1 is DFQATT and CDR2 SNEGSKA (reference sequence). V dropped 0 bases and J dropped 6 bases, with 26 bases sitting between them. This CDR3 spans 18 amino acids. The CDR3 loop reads CSARDIRNGGARSKTQYF. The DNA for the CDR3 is TGCAGTGCTAGAGATATAAGAAATGGGGGAGCCCGGTCGAAGACCCAGTACTTC.

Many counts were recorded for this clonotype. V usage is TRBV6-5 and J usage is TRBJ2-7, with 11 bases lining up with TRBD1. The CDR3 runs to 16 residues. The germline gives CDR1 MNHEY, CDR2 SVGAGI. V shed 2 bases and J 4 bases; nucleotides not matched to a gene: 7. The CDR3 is CASSYDRTGGGYEQYF. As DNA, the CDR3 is TGTGCCAGCAGTTACGACCGGACAGGGGGCGGATACGAGCAGTACTTC.

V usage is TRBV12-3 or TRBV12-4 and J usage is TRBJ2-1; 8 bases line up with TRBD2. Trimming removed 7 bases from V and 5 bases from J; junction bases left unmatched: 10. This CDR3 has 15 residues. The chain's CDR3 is CASTLRLAGHNEQFF. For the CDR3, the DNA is TGTGCCAGCACCTTGCGGCTAGCGGGCCACAATGAGCAGTTCTTC.

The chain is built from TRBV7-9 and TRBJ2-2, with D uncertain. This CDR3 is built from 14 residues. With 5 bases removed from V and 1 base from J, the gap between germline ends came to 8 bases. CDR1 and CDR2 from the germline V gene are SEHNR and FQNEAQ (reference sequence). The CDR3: CASSQERNTGELFF. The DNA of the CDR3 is TGTGCCAGCAGCCAGGAACGGAACACCGGGGAGCTGTTTTTT. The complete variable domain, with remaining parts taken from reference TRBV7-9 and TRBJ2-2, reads DTGVSQNPRHKITKRGQNVTFRCDPISEHNRLYWYRQTLGQGPEFLTYFQNEAQLEKSRLLSDRFSAERPKGSFSTLEIQRTEQGDSAMYLCASSQERNTGELFFGEGSRLTVL.

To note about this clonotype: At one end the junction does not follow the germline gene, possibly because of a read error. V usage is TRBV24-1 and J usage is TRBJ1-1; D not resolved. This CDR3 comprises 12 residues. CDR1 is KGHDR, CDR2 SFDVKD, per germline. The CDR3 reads CVTSDSGFEAFF. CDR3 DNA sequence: TGTGTCACCAGTGATTCGGGATTTGAAGCTTTCTTT.

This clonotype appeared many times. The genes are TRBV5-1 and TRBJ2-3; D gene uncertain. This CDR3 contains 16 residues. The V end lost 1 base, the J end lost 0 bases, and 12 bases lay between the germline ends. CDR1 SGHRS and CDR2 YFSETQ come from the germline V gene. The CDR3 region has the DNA TGCGCCAGCAGCTTGCGTGGGCCTAGAAGCACAGATACGCAGTATTTT. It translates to CASSLRGPRSTDTQYF.

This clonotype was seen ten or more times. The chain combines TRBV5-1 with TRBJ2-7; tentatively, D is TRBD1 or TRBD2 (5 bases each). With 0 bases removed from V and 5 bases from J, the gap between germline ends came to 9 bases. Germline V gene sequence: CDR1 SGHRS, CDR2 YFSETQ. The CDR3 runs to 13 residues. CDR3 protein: CASSLEGTNEQYF. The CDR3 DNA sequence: TGCGCCAGCAGCTTGGAAGGGACGAACGAGCAGTACTTC.

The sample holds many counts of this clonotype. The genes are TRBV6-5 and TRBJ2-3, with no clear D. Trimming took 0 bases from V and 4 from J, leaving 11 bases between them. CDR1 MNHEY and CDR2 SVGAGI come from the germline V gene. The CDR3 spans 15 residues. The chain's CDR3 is CASSYSIRAPDTQYF. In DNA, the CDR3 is TGTGCCAGCAGTTACTCGATTAGGGCCCCAGATACGCAGTATTTT.

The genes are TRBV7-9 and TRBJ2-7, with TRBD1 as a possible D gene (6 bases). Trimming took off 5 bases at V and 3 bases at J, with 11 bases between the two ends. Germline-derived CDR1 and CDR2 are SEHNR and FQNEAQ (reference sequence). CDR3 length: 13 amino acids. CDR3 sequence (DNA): TGTGCCAGCAGCCAGGGGACCCTCTACGAGCAGTACTTC. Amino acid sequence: CASSQGTLYEQYF.

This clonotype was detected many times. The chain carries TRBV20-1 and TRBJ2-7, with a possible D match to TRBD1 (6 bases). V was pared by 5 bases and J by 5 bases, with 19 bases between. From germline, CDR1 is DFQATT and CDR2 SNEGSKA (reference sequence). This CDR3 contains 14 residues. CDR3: CSARVTGGVDEQYF. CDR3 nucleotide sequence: TGCAGTGCTCGGGTGACAGGTGGAGTTGACGAGCAGTACTTC.

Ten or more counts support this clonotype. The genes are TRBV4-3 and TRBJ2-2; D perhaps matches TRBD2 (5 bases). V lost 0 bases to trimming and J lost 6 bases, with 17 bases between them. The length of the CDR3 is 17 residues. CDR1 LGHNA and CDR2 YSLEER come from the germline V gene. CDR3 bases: TGCGCCAGCAGCCAAGACATTCAGCGGTTCCTCGCCGGGGAGCTGTTTTTT. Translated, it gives CASSQDIQRFLAGELFF.

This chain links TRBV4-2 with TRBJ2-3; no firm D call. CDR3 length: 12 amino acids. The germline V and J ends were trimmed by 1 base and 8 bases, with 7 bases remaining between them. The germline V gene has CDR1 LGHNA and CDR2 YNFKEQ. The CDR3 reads CASSQGLGTQYF. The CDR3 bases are TGTGCCAGCAGCCAAGGGCTGGGTACGCAGTATTTT.

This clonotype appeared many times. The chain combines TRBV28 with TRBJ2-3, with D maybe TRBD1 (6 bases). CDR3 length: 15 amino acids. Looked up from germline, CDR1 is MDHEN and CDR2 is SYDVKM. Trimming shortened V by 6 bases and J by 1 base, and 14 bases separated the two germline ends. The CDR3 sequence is CASSLQGVGTDTQYF. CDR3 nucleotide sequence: TGTGCCAGCAGCCTACAGGGAGTAGGCACAGATACGCAGTATTTT.

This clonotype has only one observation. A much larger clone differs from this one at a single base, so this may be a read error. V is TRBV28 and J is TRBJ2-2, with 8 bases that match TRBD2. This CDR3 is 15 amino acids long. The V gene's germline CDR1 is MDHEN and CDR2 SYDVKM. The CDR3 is CSSIPRLASTGELFF. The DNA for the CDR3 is TGTTCCAGCATTCCCCGACTAGCGAGCACCGGGGAGCTGTTTTTT. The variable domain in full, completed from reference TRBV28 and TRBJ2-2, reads DVKVTQSSRYLVKRTGEKVFLECVQDMDHENMFWYRQDPGLGLRLIYFSYDVKMKEKGDIPEGYSVSREKKERFSLILESASTNQTSMYLCSSIPRLASTGELFFGEGSRLTVL.

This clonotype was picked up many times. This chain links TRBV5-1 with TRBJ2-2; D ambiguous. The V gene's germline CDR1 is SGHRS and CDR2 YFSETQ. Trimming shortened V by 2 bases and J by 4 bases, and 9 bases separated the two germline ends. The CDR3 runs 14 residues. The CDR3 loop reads CASSFDKVTGELFF. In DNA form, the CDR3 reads TGCGCCAGCAGCTTTGACAAGGTCACCGGGGAGCTGTTTTTT.

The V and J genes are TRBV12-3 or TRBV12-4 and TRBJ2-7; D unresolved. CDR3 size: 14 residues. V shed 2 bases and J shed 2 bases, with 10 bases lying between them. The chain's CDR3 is CASSLMAGAYEQYF. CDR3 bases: TGTGCCAGCAGTTTAATGGCAGGAGCCTACGAGCAGTACTTC.

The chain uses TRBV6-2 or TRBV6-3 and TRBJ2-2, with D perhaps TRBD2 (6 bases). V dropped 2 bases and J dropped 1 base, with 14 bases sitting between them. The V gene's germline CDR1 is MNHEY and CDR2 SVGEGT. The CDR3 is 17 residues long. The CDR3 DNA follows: TGTGCCAGCAGTTACCCGGGGGTAACCGTGAACACCGGGGAGCTGTTTTTT. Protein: CASSYPGVTVNTGELFF.

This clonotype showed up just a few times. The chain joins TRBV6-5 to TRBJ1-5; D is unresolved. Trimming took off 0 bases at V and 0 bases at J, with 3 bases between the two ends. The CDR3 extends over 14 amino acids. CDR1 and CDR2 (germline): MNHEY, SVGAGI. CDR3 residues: CASSYSNSNQPQHF. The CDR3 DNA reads TGTGCCAGCAGTTACTCGAATAGCAATCAGCCCCAGCATTTT.

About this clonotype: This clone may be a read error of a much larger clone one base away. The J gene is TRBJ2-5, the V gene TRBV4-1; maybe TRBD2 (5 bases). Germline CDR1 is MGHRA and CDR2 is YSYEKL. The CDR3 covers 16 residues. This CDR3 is CASTQDGVTVEETQYF. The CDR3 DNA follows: TGCGCCAGCACCCAAGACGGGGTCACAGTGGAGGAGACCCAGTACTTC.

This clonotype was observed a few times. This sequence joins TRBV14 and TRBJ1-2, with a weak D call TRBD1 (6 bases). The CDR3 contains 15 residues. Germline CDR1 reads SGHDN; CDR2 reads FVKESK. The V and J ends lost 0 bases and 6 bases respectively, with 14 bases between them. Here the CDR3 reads CASSQDWLQGNGYTF. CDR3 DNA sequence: TGTGCCAGCAGCCAAGATTGGTTACAGGGAAATGGCTACACCTTC.

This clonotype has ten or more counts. CDR3 sequence (DNA): TGTGCCATCAGTGAGTCGAATAGCGGAGGGAATGAGCAGTTCTTC. Residues: CAISESNSGGNEQFF. The chain combines TRBV10-3 with TRBJ2-1; tentative D call: TRBD2 (6 bases). Germline V gene lookup returns CDR1 ENHRY and CDR2 SYGVKD. The length of the CDR3 is 15 residues. V lost 0 bases, J lost 7 bases, and 13 bases lay in between.

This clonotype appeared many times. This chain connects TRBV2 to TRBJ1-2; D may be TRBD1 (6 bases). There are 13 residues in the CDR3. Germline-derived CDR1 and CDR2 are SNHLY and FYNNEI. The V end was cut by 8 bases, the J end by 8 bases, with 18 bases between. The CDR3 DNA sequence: TGTGCCAGCGCAGACAGGTGGGGACGGGGCTACACCTTC. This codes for CASADRWGRGYTF. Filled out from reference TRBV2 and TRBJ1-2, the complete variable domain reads EPEVTQTPSHQVTQMGQEVILRCVPISNHLYFYWYRQILGQKVEFLVSFYNNEISEKSEIFDDQFSVERPDGSNFTLKIRSTKLEDSAMYFCASADRWGRGYTFGSGTRLTVV.

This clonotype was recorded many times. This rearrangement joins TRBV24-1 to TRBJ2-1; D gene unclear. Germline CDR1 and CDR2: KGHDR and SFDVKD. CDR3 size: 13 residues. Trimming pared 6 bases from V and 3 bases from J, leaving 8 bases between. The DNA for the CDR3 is TGTGCCACCAGTCACTCCTACTACAATGAGCAGTTCTTC. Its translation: CATSHSYYNEQFF.

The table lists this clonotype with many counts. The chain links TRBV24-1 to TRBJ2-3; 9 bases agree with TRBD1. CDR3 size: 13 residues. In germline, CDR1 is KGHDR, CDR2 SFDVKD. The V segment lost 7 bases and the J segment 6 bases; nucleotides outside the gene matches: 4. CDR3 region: CATRRGTGDTQYF. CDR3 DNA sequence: TGTGCCACCAGGAGAGGGACAGGGGATACGCAGTATTTT.

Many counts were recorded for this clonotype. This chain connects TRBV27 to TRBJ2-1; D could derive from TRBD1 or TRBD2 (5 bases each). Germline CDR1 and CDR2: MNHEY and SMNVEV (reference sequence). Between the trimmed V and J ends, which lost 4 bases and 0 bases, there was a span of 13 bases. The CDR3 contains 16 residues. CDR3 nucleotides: TGTGCCAGCAGTTCCCTCCGGGACCACTCCTACAATGAGCAGTTCTTC. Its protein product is CASSSLRDHSYNEQFF.

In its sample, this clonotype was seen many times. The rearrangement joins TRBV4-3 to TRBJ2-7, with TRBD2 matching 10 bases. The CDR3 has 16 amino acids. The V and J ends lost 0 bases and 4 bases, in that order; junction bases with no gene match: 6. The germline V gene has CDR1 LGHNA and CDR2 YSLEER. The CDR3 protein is CASSQDHTSGAYEQYF. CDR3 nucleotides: TGCGCCAGCAGCCAAGATCACACTAGCGGGGCGTACGAGCAGTACTTC.